These 21 T cell receptor beta chains were sequenced from one sample in a study of post-analysis software for immune sequencing data. Study-level points and caveats: Patients showed TRBV5-6, TRBV5-1 and TRBV20-1 among five TRBV segments more frequent than in controls.

The TCR beta cDNA libraries carried unique molecular identifiers. TCRdb re-analysed the PCR reads in MiXCR, keeping a single row per CDR3 protein. This table holds more than 500,000 distinct CDR3 sequences, around 36% found once. Their antigen targets remain unknown. Sequenced material: blood. The receptors originated from a girl aged 2-17 years with multiple sclerosis.

This clonotype occurred a few times. The rearrangement joins TRBV20-1 to TRBJ1-2; 8 nucleotides agree with TRBD1. The trim removed 5 bases at V and 4 bases at J, leaving 6 bases unmatched. Germline V CDR1 and CDR2: DFQATT, SNEGSKA (reference sequence). This CDR3 region has 13 residues. The CDR3 coding sequence is TGCAGTGCTTTGGACAGGGCGGTCTATGGCTACACCTTC. Its protein product is CSALDRAVYGYTF.

This chain joins TRBV5-1 and TRBJ1-1, with TRBD1 as a possible D gene (6 bases). Germline V gene data show CDR1 as SGHRS and CDR2 as YFSETQ. This CDR3 is 13 amino acids long. V shed 2 bases and J shed 8 bases, with 13 bases lying between them. The CDR3 nucleotides read TGCGCCAGCAGCTTCACCCCCGGGACAGAAGCTTTCTTT. Translated: CASSFTPGTEAFF.

V and J are TRBV28 and TRBJ2-7; TRBD1 aligns across 9 bases. The CDR3 spans 16 residues. Trimming took 4 bases from V and 3 from J; bases not matched to a gene: 10. The germline V gene has CDR1 MDHEN and CDR2 SYDVKM. CDR3 DNA: TGTGCCAGCAGTTCACTATACCGGGACAGGGTCTACGAGCAGTACTTC. This encodes CASSSLYRDRVYEQYF.

The table lists this clonotype with a few counts. The chain uses TRBV10-3 and TRBJ2-7, with D possibly being TRBD1 (6 bases). V was cut by 10 bases and J by 6 bases, with 19 bases left in between. This CDR3 is 13 amino acids long. Germline loops: CDR1 ENHRY, CDR2 SYGVKD. CDR3 protein: CATGDDQGLEQYF. The CDR3 DNA sequence: TGTGCCACCGGGGACGACCAGGGGCTCGAGCAGTACTTC.

J is TRBJ2-5 and V is TRBV6-1; D unresolved. V was trimmed by 2 bases and J by 5 bases, leaving 15 bases between them. Looked up from germline, CDR1 is MNHNS and CDR2 is SASEGT. The CDR3 spans 15 residues. The CDR3 sequence is CASSEQPQPRETQYF. The CDR3 nucleotides read TGTGCCAGCAGTGAACAGCCCCAACCCCGGGAGACCCAGTACTTC.

This clonotype came up a few times. The chain employs TRBV10-3 and TRBJ2-7; TRBD1 matches 7 bases. The germline gives CDR1 ENHRY, CDR2 SYGVKD. This CDR3 region has 15 residues. Losses at the gene ends were 6 bases for V and 7 bases for J; bases not matched to a gene: 15. CDR3 sequence reads: CAIRGTAAGVREQYF. The DNA of the CDR3 is TGTGCCATCAGGGGGACAGCTGCCGGAGTTCGGGAGCAGTACTTC.

This clonotype was observed a few times. The J gene is TRBJ1-6, the V gene TRBV5-1, with 7 bases fitting TRBD1. V was pared by 2 bases and J by 7 bases, with 3 bases of the junction left unmatched. CDR3 size: 14 residues. The germline CDR1 and CDR2 sequences are SGHRS and YFSETQ. In nucleotides, the CDR3 is TGCGCCAGCAGCTTAGTGGACAGGAATTCACCCCTCCACTTT. It specifies CASSLVDRNSPLHF.

This sequence joins TRBV29-1 and TRBJ2-4; TRBD2 might be the D (6 bases). Trimming cost V 7 bases and J 0 bases, with 10 bases left between them. The CDR3 consists of 13 residues. The germline CDR1 and CDR2 sequences are SQVTM and ANQGSEA. CDR3 in DNA: TGCAGCGGGCTAGCGTTAGCCAAAAACATTCAGTACTTC. Amino acid sequence: CSGLALAKNIQYF.

The rearrangement joins TRBV29-1 to TRBJ2-5; 15 bases align to TRBD2. The CDR3 covers 18 residues. In germline, CDR1 is SQVTM, CDR2 ANQGSEA. J lost 4 bases, V lost 4 bases, and 13 bases had no gene match. This chain's CDR3 is CSVGGLAGGLEDPETQYF. DNA for the CDR3: TGCAGCGTTGGGGGACTAGCGGGGGGCTTAGAGGATCCAGAGACCCAGTACTTC.

The sample holds a few counts of this clonotype. This chain links TRBV5-1 with TRBJ2-3; 8 bases map to TRBD1. The junction had 5 bases not matched to a gene; V was cut back by 0 bases and J by 5 bases. The CDR3 spans 15 residues. The germline V gene has CDR1 SGHRS and CDR2 YFSETQ. CDR3 in amino acids: CASSLDRGTKDTQYF. The CDR3 DNA follows: TGCGCCAGCAGCTTGGACAGGGGGACAAAAGATACGCAGTATTTT.

The rearrangement joins TRBV7-2 to TRBJ1-2, with unresolved D. V was pared by 5 bases and J by 5 bases, with 21 bases between. CDR3 length equals 16 residues. Germline assignment: CDR1 SGHTA and CDR2 FQGNSA. The CDR3 DNA reads as TGTGCCAGCAGCGCAGACGGCGTCGACTTGCCATATGGCTACACCTTC. It yields the protein CASSADGVDLPYGYTF. The whole variable domain, remainder taken from reference TRBV7-2 and TRBJ1-2, is GAGVSQSPSNKVTEKGKDVELRCDPISGHTALYWYRQSLGQGLEFLIYFQGNSAPDKSGLPSDRFSAERTGGSVSTLTIQRTQQEDSAVYLCASSADGVDLPYGYTFGSGTRLTVV.

This clonotype has just a few counts. The chain joins TRBV6-5 to TRBJ2-5, with 7 nucleotides matching TRBD2. The CDR3 runs 12 residues. The junction had 5 bases not matched to a gene; V was cut back by 8 bases and J by 5 bases. Germline CDR1 reads MNHEY; CDR2 reads SVGAGI. CDR3 residues: CASGRDQETQYF. The DNA for the CDR3 is TGTGCCAGCGGGAGGGATCAGGAGACCCAGTACTTC.

The chain employs TRBV20-1 and TRBJ1-6; 8 bases agree with TRBD1. The germline V gene has CDR1 DFQATT and CDR2 SNEGSKA (reference sequence). V was pared by 3 bases and J by 4 bases, with 5 bases of the junction left unmatched. This CDR3 has 15 amino acids. DNA for the CDR3: TGCAGTGCTAGGCCGGGACAGGTGTATAATTCACCCCTCCACTTT. Amino acids: CSARPGQVYNSPLHF.

The chain recombines TRBV19 with TRBJ2-5, with D unclear. Germline values: CDR1 LNHDA, CDR2 SQIVND (reference sequence). This CDR3 spans 13 amino acids. V lost 1 base and J lost 1, with 4 bases in between. This CDR3 is CASSIGFQETQYF. Written as DNA, the CDR3 is TGTGCCAGTAGTATAGGATTCCAAGAGACCCAGTACTTC.

The gene calls are TRBV5-1 and TRBJ2-2; 10 positions match TRBD2. Germline V lookup: CDR1 SGHRS, CDR2 YFSETQ. The V and J ends lost 4 bases and 5 bases, in that order; junction bases with no gene match: 8. CDR3 length equals 16 residues. This chain's CDR3 is CASSEVGLARTGELFF. In nucleotides, the CDR3 is TGCGCCAGCAGCGAAGTGGGACTAGCGCGTACCGGGGAGCTGTTTTTT.

The V gene is TRBV5-1, the J gene TRBJ2-3; D remains unclear. Trimming stripped 5 bases from V and 1 base from J, with 8 bases between. CDR3 length: 13 residues. Germline-derived CDR1 and CDR2 are SGHRS and YFSETQ. This CDR3 reads CASSSVRTDTQYF. CDR3 sequence (DNA): TGCGCCAGCAGTTCAGTTCGCACAGATACGCAGTATTTT.

This chain connects TRBV4-1 to TRBJ2-3, with 9 bases that match TRBD2. From germline, CDR1 is MGHRA and CDR2 YSYEKL. J gave up 4 bases and V 0 bases, and 8 bases lay outside the gene matches. CDR3 length: 17 residues. CDR3 amino acids: CASSQEGAGGRSDTQYF. The CDR3 DNA reads TGCGCCAGCAGCCAAGAGGGGGCGGGGGGGCGCTCAGATACGCAGTATTTT.

A few counts support this clonotype. V gene TRBV20-1 combines with J gene TRBJ2-5; 11 bases map to TRBD2. In germline, CDR1 is DFQATT, CDR2 SNEGSKA (reference sequence). The length of the CDR3 is 13 residues. The V gene end was trimmed by 8 bases and the J gene end by 4 bases; junction bases not matched to a gene: 6. CDR3 residues: CSQLAGGLETQYF. The CDR3 DNA is TGCAGTCAATTAGCGGGGGGGCTAGAGACCCAGTACTTC.

The rearrangement links TRBV7-9 to TRBJ2-3; a weak D match, TRBD2 (5 bases). The ends were cut back, 1 base at V and 7 bases at J, with 15 bases in the middle. Germline CDR1 reads SEHNR; CDR2 reads FQNEAQ (reference sequence). The CDR3 sequence is 15 residues long. The chain's CDR3 is CASSLVARAGNTQYF. The CDR3 DNA reads as TGTGCCAGCAGCTTAGTAGCTCGAGCCGGGAATACGCAGTATTTT.

The V call is TRBV2, the J call TRBJ2-1; D uncertain. This CDR3 has 15 residues. The germline V and J ends were trimmed by 2 bases and 0 bases, with 8 bases remaining between them. Germline values: CDR1 SNHLY, CDR2 FYNNEI. The chain's CDR3 is CASSEQPSSYNEQFF. The DNA for the CDR3 is TGTGCCAGCAGTGAACAGCCCAGCTCCTACAATGAGCAGTTCTTC.

V usage is TRBV7-9 and J usage is TRBJ2-4, with D tentatively TRBD2 (5 bases). Near its end, the DNA agrees better with TRBJ2-7, so the J call may be wrong. The CDR3 is 13 residues long. CDR1 is SEHNR, CDR2 FQNEAQ, per germline (reference sequence). CDR3 in amino acids: CASLGGYPYEQYF. The CDR3 nucleotides are TGTGCCAGTTTGGGCGGGTACCCCTACGAGCAGTACTTC.